This entry lists 2 T cell receptor beta chains sequenced from one sample in a study of blood T cell repertoires in COVID-19. Produced via immunoSEQ multiplex PCR; TCRdb's table is partial and in-frame only. The table includes 95,000 to 150,000 clones, roughly 85% detected once. The sequenced material came from peripheral blood. The receptors were gathered from a man between 40 and 49 years old with acute or convalescent COVID-19.

This chain uses TRBV5-6 with TRBJ2-1, with D unclear. Trimming shortened V by 2 bases and J by 10 bases, and 16 bases separated the two germline ends. The CDR3 is made up of 14 amino acids. Per germline, CDR1 SGHDT and CDR2 YYEEEE. The CDR3 loop is CASSFGEPLGEQFF. The CDR3 bases are TGTGCCAGCAGCTTCGGTGAGCCACTCGGGGAGCAGTTCTTC.

The chain links TRBV11-2 to TRBJ2-1; TRBD2 agrees at 12 bases. This CDR3 comprises 17 residues. Losses at the gene ends were 2 bases for V and 6 bases for J; bases not matched to a gene: 8. Germline values: CDR1 SGHAT, CDR2 FQNNGV. CDR3 amino acids: CASSLWGLAGGPNEQFF. The CDR3 nucleotides read TGTGCCAGCAGCTTATGGGGGCTAGCGGGAGGGCCCAATGAGCAGTTCTTC.